This T cell receptor beta chain was sequenced for a study of T cells in Graves' hyperthyroidism and ophthalmopathy. Researchers amplified the TCR beta CDR3 regions from RNA transcripts. The HTBI primer set served for first-round RT-PCR of the TCR CDR3. MiXCR, applied by TCRdb to the multiplex PCR reads, yields one record per CDR3 protein. The repertoire holds 300,000 to 500,000 distinct CDR3 sequences, with roughly 13% as singletons. Trimming stripped 7 bases from V and 0 bases from J, with 8 bases between. Germline V gives CDR1 SGHRS, CDR2 YFSETQ. The CDR3 is made up of 13 amino acids. The chain links TRBV5-1 to TRBJ2-1, with no clear D. Sequences were obtained from blood. The receptor was isolated from a man aged 45 to 65 with Graves' ophthalmopathy. In nucleotides, the CDR3 is TGCGCCAGCGGATACAGCTCCTACAATGAGCAGTTCTTC. Amino acid sequence: CASGYSSYNEQFF.